These 4 T cell receptor beta chains were all obtained from the same sample, sequenced in a study of metastatic and nonmetastatic thyroid tumors. Each patient came to thyroid surgery without any prior treatment (of any kind). TCRdb re-called the PCR reads with MiXCR. The table records 10,000 or so clones, around 30% of them present only once. The sample consisted of tumor tissue. The origin of the receptors is a female donor with papillary thyroid cancer or a benign thyroid nodule (not recorded which). Some clones in this sample may be carry-over from other donors' samples.

This clone was detected ten times or more. V and J are TRBV3-1 and TRBJ2-2, with TRBD2 matching over 13 bases. CDR1 and CDR2 (germline): LGHDT, YNNKEL (reference sequence). The CDR3 loop spans 18 amino acids. The junction had 7 bases not matched to a gene; V was cut back by 1 base and J by 5 bases. The DNA of the CDR3 is TGTGCCAGCAGCCAAGTTAGACTAGCGGGAGGAAAAACCGGGGAGCTGTTTTTT. Translation: CASSQVRLAGGKTGELFF.

This clone was recorded at least ten times. As DNA, the CDR3 is TGTGCCAGCAGTTTCGCAGGTGCAACTAATGAAAAACTGTTTTTT. Its protein product is CASSFAGATNEKLFF. The chain carries TRBV6-2 or TRBV6-3 and TRBJ1-4; D remains ambiguous. Trimming shortened V by 4 bases and J by 0 bases, and 9 bases separated the two germline ends. The CDR3 runs to 15 residues. Germline CDR1 is MNHEY and CDR2 is SVGEGT.

This clone was counted at least ten times. The rearrangement uses TRBV20-1 and TRBJ2-5; 8 nucleotides line up with TRBD1. The CDR3 contains 14 residues. V lost 7 bases, J lost 3 bases, and 10 bases stayed unmatched. In germline, CDR1 is DFQATT, CDR2 SNEGSKA (reference sequence). The CDR3 nucleotides are TGCAGTGTTAGTGACAGGGGAACCGAAGAGACCCAGTACTTC. It translates to CSVSDRGTEETQYF.

The chain is built from TRBV6-1 and TRBJ1-1; no reliable D call. CDR3 length: 13 amino acids. Trimming pared 6 bases from V and 3 bases from J, leaving 11 bases between. Germline V gene data show CDR1 as MNHNS and CDR2 as SASEGT. CDR3 DNA: TGTGCCAGCAGCCAGATGGGGTACACTGAAGCTTTCTTT. It is translated as CASSQMGYTEAFF.